This TCR beta chain came from a study of response to subunit inactivated influenza vaccine. Concerning this clonotype: This may be a read error: a much more frequent sequence differs by one nucleotide.

In TCRdb, the RT-PCR reads were re-called with MiXCR into one record per CDR3 protein. The sample comprises around 250,000 distinct CDR3 sequences, more than 9% of which are singletons, and more than 7% rests with the top ten. This clonotype originated in a man in his fifties or sixties who received an inactivated influenza vaccine. Specimen: non-naive T cells sorted from PBMCs, collected around two weeks before vaccination.

The CDR3 nucleotides are TGCAGCGTTGACCTACTAGAGACCCAGTACTTC. Protein: CSVDLLETQYF. The chain is built from TRBV29-1 and TRBJ2-5; unclear D gene. The CDR3 consists of 11 residues. Germline-derived CDR1 and CDR2 are SQVTM and ANQGSEA. V shed 3 bases and J shed 4 bases, with 6 bases lying between them.